The rows below give T cell receptor beta chains drawn from one sample of a study of control samples from healthy donors and cancer patients. TCRdb's table, derived via immunoSEQ multiplex PCR, lists solely in-frame clones and lacks some. The sample lists fewer than 200,000 clones; nearly 96% were seen once. The sequencing sample was made of blood. The receptors here all came from a woman aged 25 to 39 in good health. Both conserved end residues are part of each CDR3. A D gene is named only where the DNA matches it firmly. For some rows the clone size is stated as once, few or many, or as a class when expanded; others skip it.

size	D	V	J	DNA	CDR3
NA	NA	TRBV11-3	TRBJ1-1	TGTGCCAGCAGCTCAAATGCATATACTGAAGCTTTCTTT	CASSSNAYTEAFF
NA	TRBD1	TRBV2	TRBJ1-1	TGTGCCAGCGGCCCTAGGGACAGAGAAGCTTTCTTT	CASGPRDREAFF
NA	NA	TRBV3-1/TRBV3-2	TRBJ1-3	TGTGCCAGCAGCCTTCGGACAGCGGGGAACACCATATATTTT	CASSLRTAGNTIYF
NA	TRBD1	TRBV6-5	TRBJ2-7	TGTGCCAGCCAGGGGGTTTACGAGCAGTACTTC	CASQGVYEQYF
NA	NA	TRBV12-3/TRBV12-4	TRBJ2-5	TGTGCCAGCAGTTTGGGTCCTCAAGAGACCCAGTACTTC	CASSLGPQETQYF
NA	TRBD2	TRBV5-1	TRBJ2-1	TGCGCCAGCAGCAGGGGGACTAGCGGGGCACTCTTCAATGAGCAGTTCTTC	CASSRGTSGALFNEQFF
NA	NA	TRBV27	TRBJ1-5	TGTGCCAGCAGTTTAGTAGGGGGAAATCAGCCCCAGCATTTT	CASSLVGGNQPQHF
NA	NA	TRBV5-1	TRBJ2-2	TGCGCCAGCGGCCGGGAGCGGTTCGGGGAGCTGTTTTTT	CASGRERFGELFF
NA	NA	TRBV4-1	TRBJ1-1	TGCGCCAGCAGCCAAGATAGGAGTTGGAGCACTGAAGCTTTCTTT	CASSQDRSWSTEAFF
NA	TRBD1	TRBV4-1	TRBJ1-5	TGCGCCAGCAGCCACCCCAGGACAGGGGGCCGAATAGGCAATCAGCCCCAGCATTTT	CASSHPRTGGRIGNQPQHF
NA	NA	TRBV4-1	TRBJ1-1	TGCGCCAGCAGCCAAGCCCTCCGCACTGAAGCTTTCTTT	CASSQALRTEAFF
NA	TRBD2	TRBV11-1	TRBJ2-1	TGTGCCAGCAGCTTAGGCCTCACTAGCGGGAAGCAGTTCTTC	CASSLGLTSGKQFF
NA	TRBD1	TRBV10-3	TRBJ1-5	TGTGCCATCGCAAGGGGACAGGTAAATCAGCCCCAGCATTTT	CAIARGQVNQPQHF
NA	NA	TRBV7-8	TRBJ2-2	TGTGCCAGCAGCTTGTCCGGTTTGGGGGAGCTGTTTTTT	CASSLSGLGELFF
NA	TRBD1	TRBV6-2/TRBV6-3	TRBJ1-2	TGTGCCAGCAGTTGGACAGGGGGCTCTGGCTACACCTTC	CASSWTGGSGYTF
NA	NA	TRBV6-5	TRBJ1-1	TGTGCCAGCAGTTCCGTTATGAACACTGAAGCTTTCTTT	CASSSVMNTEAFF
NA	NA	TRBV10-1	TRBJ2-1	TGCGCCAGCCCTCCCCGGGGTGGTAATGAGCAGTTCTTC	CASPPRGGNEQFF
NA	NA	TRBV5-4	TRBJ1-4	TGTGCCAGCAGCCACCGGACGGCAACTAATGAAAAACTGTTTTTT	CASSHRTATNEKLFF
NA	NA	TRBV28	TRBJ2-1	TGTGCCAGCAGTTTATCGAACGGCGGCTCCTACAATGAGCAGTTCTTC	CASSLSNGGSYNEQFF
NA	NA	TRBV10-2	TRBJ1-6	TGCGCCAGCAGTGAGAGAGGCAGGCACGGACCCCTCCACTTT	CASSERGRHGPLHF
NA	TRBD2	TRBV27	TRBJ2-2	TGTGCCACCAGGACTAGCGGGGGGGCTGACACCGGGGAGCTGTTTTTT	CATRTSGGADTGELFF
NA	TRBD2	TRBV2	TRBJ2-2	TGTGCCAGCAGACCATCGGTAGCGGGGGGCACCGGGGAGCTGTTTTTT	CASRPSVAGGTGELFF
once	TRBD1	TRBV7-9	TRBJ1-2	TGTGCCAGCAGCGCAGATCCCCGGGACAGCTTTCTTGTCTACACCTTC	CASSADPRDSFLVYTF
NA	NA	TRBV30	TRBJ1-2	TGTGCCTGGAGTGTACTAAGGTTGGGCTACACCTTC	CAWSVLRLGYTF
NA	NA	TRBV5-1	TRBJ1-1	TGCGCCAGTAAGGTTCTAGGCGGGCGTGAAGCTTTCTTT	CASKVLGGREAFF
NA	NA	TRBV27	TRBJ2-1	TGTGCCAGCGCCTCCTACGGCCGGGACTCCGGCGATGAGCAGTTCTTC	CASASYGRDSGDEQFF
NA	NA	TRBV24-1	TRBJ2-1	TGTGCCACCAGTGATACCGCAGGGGCCACTGAGCAGTTCTTC	CATSDTAGATEQFF
NA	TRBD1	TRBV7-2	TRBJ1-5	TGTGCCAGCAGGGACAGGGGGCATCATCAGCCCCAGCATTTT	CASRDRGHHQPQHF
NA	NA	TRBV5-8	TRBJ2-1	TGTGCCAGCAGCTTGGGGGAGGAGGGTACAGAAACATACAATGAGCAGTTCTTC	CASSLGEEGTETYNEQFF
NA	NA	TRBV2	TRBJ1-4	TGTGCCAGCAGTGTAAACAGAAGCTTTAATGAAAAACTGTTTTTT	CASSVNRSFNEKLFF
NA	NA	TRBV15	TRBJ2-1	TGTGCCACCAGCTCCCGAATCACTCGTGAGCAGTTCTTC	CATSSRITREQFF
NA	NA	TRBV27	TRBJ1-1	TGTGCCAGCAGTTTCTTATCTGGGGGGTGGACTGAAGCTTTCTTT	CASSFLSGGWTEAFF
NA	NA	TRBV28	TRBJ2-5	TGTGCCAGCAGTTCCTCTAACCGGGACCAAGGGTACTTC	CASSSSNRDQGYF
NA	TRBD1	TRBV2	TRBJ2-7	TGTGCCAGCAGTGACGGACAGGGGATATACGAGCAGTACTTC	CASSDGQGIYEQYF
NA	TRBD1	TRBV5-1	TRBJ2-5	TGCGCCAGCAGCTTGGGACAGGGGGCAGGGGAGACCCAGTACTTC	CASSLGQGAGETQYF
NA	TRBD1	TRBV28	TRBJ1-2	TGTGCCAGCAGTTTGGACAGGTTTTTGGATGGCTACACCTTC	CASSLDRFLDGYTF
NA	TRBD1	TRBV4-2	TRBJ2-1	TGTGCCAGCAGCCAACCCCGGGACAGGGTAAAGGAGCAGTTCTTC	CASSQPRDRVKEQFF
NA	TRBD2	TRBV6-5	TRBJ2-1	TGTGCCAGCGAAGGACTAGCGGGGGGAAGCGATGAGCAGTTCTTC	CASEGLAGGSDEQFF
NA	TRBD2	TRBV28	TRBJ2-7	TGTGCCAGCAGTCCGGTGCTAGCGGGAGCCTACGAGCAGTACTTC	CASSPVLAGAYEQYF
NA	NA	TRBV6-2/TRBV6-3	TRBJ2-2	TGTGCCAGCAGTTACTCGCAGGAGCTCACCGGGGAGCTGTTTTTT	CASSYSQELTGELFF
NA	NA	TRBV2	TRBJ1-1	TGTGCCAGCAGCCCTTGGGTGTCTGAAGCTTTCTTT	CASSPWVSEAFF
few	NA	TRBV4-1	TRBJ2-2	TGCGCCAGCAGCCAAGATCCCGGCCCCGGCGGGGAGCTGTTTTTT	CASSQDPGPGGELFF
NA	NA	TRBV2	TRBJ2-5	TGTGCCAGCAGTGTGAGAGGACTAAACCAAGAGACCCAGTACTTC	CASSVRGLNQETQYF
NA	TRBD1	TRBV2	TRBJ2-7	TGTGCCAGCAACAGACAGGGTGGTAACTACGAGCAGTACTTC	CASNRQGGNYEQYF
NA	NA	TRBV11-3	TRBJ2-2	TGTGCCAGCAGCTTAGATGGGCGCCCGGGACCATCGAACACCGGGGAGCTGTTTTTT	CASSLDGRPGPSNTGELFF
NA	NA	TRBV5-1	TRBJ2-6	TGCGCCAGCAGCCCGCTGGGGTATGGGGCCAACGTCCTGACTTTC	CASSPLGYGANVLTF
NA	TRBD1	TRBV27	TRBJ2-3	TGTGCCAGCAGTTTACGACAGGGGGTGGGCACAGATACGCAGTATTTT	CASSLRQGVGTDTQYF
NA	TRBD1	TRBV20-1	TRBJ2-3	TGCAGTGCCAGTAAGACAGGGAGCACAGATACGCAGTATTTT	CSASKTGSTDTQYF
NA	NA	TRBV19	TRBJ1-5	TGTGCCAGTAGTAGAAAGTGGGGGCGGAGCAATCAGCCCCAGCATTTT	CASSRKWGRSNQPQHF
once	NA	TRBV7-8	TRBJ1-1	TGTGCCAGCAGCCGAGGGGGTAAGAACACTGAAGCTTTCTTT	CASSRGGKNTEAFF
NA	NA	TRBV27	TRBJ2-1	TGTGCCAGCGGGGGCGGGAATAACAATGAGCAGTTCTTC	CASGGGNNNEQFF
few	NA	TRBV3-1/TRBV3-2	TRBJ2-7	TGTGCCAGCAGCCAACTTAACTACGAGCAGTACTTC	CASSQLNYEQYF
NA	NA	TRBV5-6	TRBJ2-5	TGTGCCAGCAGCTTGATCGGCCCCGTCAGTCAAGAGACCCAGTACTTC	CASSLIGPVSQETQYF
NA	NA	TRBV28	TRBJ2-1	TGTGCCAGCAGTGTCAGCGGTGGGGCCAGAGACAATGAGCAGTTCTTC	CASSVSGGARDNEQFF
NA	NA	TRBV6-6	TRBJ1-2	TGTGCCAGCAGGGACACGGCCAATGGCTACACCTTC	CASRDTANGYTF
NA	NA	TRBV4-1	TRBJ1-2	TGCGCCAGCAGCCAAGAACACCACTATGGCTACACCTTC	CASSQEHHYGYTF
NA	NA	TRBV18	TRBJ2-5	TGTGCCAGCTCACCCGCCCGAGCCCAAGAGACCCAGTACTTC	CASSPARAQETQYF